The 8 T cell receptor beta chains in this list originate from one sample, sequenced in a study of T cells expressing NK-cell markers. TCRdb re-called the 5' RACE reads and gives one entry per CDR3 protein, without DNA. The sample has about 120,000 distinct CDR3 sequences. Sequencing input: blood T cells: a sorted CD56 or NKG2C T cell subset, CD4+ or CD8+ T cells, or bulk PBMC T cells (not recorded which). The receptor set was obtained from a woman aged 18-70 years in good health.

This chain links TRBV3-1 with TRBJ2-4; checking the TCRdb D call of TRBD2 is not possible without DNA. This CDR3 has 17 amino acids. CDR1 is LGHDT, CDR2 YNNKEL, per germline (reference sequence). CDR3 sequence: CASSQDPLAGVNAIQYF. The full variable domain, with the rest looked up from reference TRBV3-1 and TRBJ2-4, is DTAVSQTPKYLVTQMGNDKSIKCEQNLGHDTMYWYKQDSKKFLKIMFSYNNKELIINETVPNRFSPKSPDKAHLNLHINSLELGDSAVYFCASSQDPLAGVNAIQYFGAGTRLSVL.

J is TRBJ2-3 and V is TRBV7-9. Per germline, CDR1 SEHNR and CDR2 FQNEAQ (reference sequence). The CDR3 has 14 amino acids. CDR3 residues: CASSYGTATDTQYF.

The CDR3 reads CSVGGQGSYEQYF. The chain couples TRBV29-1 to TRBJ2-7; TCRdb returns TRBD1, unconfirmable since there is no DNA. The CDR3 is made up of 13 amino acids. CDR1 is SQVTM and CDR2 is ANQGSEA in the germline V gene.

The chain links TRBV4-2 to TRBJ2-7; the TCRdb call, TRBD2, lacks DNA for checking. Per germline, CDR1 LGHNA and CDR2 YNFKEQ. This CDR3 comprises 16 residues. The CDR3 spells CASSQSLGTSSYEQYF.

The chain combines TRBV7-9 with TRBJ2-5; the D gene TCRdb calls, TRBD1, cannot be checked with no DNA. CDR3 length equals 13 residues. Germline V gene sequence: CDR1 SEHNR, CDR2 FQNEAQ (reference sequence). The chain's CDR3 is CASSTGPSETQYF.

The J gene is TRBJ2-2, the V gene TRBV29-1; there is no DNA to check the TCRdb D call of TRBD1. Germline loops: CDR1 SQVTM, CDR2 ANQGSEA. CDR3 size: 15 residues. CDR3 region: CSVEGATSNTGELFF.

J is TRBJ2-5 and V is TRBV27; TCRdb reports TRBD1, a call that lacks DNA to check it against. This CDR3 has 15 residues. Germline V gene lookup returns CDR1 MNHEY and CDR2 SMNVEV (reference sequence). The chain's CDR3 is CASSYSGNAQETQYF.

The rearrangement links TRBV12-3 or TRBV12-4 to TRBJ2-1; checking the TCRdb D call of TRBD1 is not possible without DNA. CDR3 length: 15 residues. This CDR3 is CASSFGPGAGNEQFF.